This T cell receptor (beta chain) was obtained from a study of blood T cell repertoires in COVID-19 (TCRdb year 2020). Study-level background: Samples covering the acute and convalescent phases of COVID-19 were provided by collaborators in the United States, Italy and Spain. The prospective study material was composed of cDNA or gDNA derived from T cells, B-cell-depleted T cells, or PBMCs. Subjects who had been exposed to COVID-19, were actively infected with it, or had recovered from it provided the deeply sampled blood TCRbeta repertoires that made up the dataset. The repertoires were released in a freely available public database intended as a resource for research on the immune response to SARS-CoV-2. The samples were drawn from two sources: the first 160 participants of the ongoing ImmuneRACE study, and about 1,300 subjects contributed by 6 global collaborators. The sample metadata nearly always contained a de-identified subject ID, COVID-19 status, age in years and sex. Where available, HLA class I and class II types were obtained from metadata supplied by the sample provider rather than from assay-based typing. The paper as a whole reports these results and caveats: The quantity of clinical and demographic metadata differed by source and by participant and was supplied without curation.

Another Seattle source contributed samples from volunteer blood donors who had recovered from COVID-19. The collaborating institutions used their own protocols to collect whole blood in K2EDTA tubes. For TCRbeta analysis, collaborators shipped samples as frozen whole blood, isolated PBMCs, or DNA extracted from either of those sample types. CDR1 KGHSH and CDR2 LQKENI are derived from the germline V gene. Inclusive of the bounding cysteine and phenylalanine, the CDR3 is 15 residues long. Kept here is only the CDR3 DNA, which spans 45 bases and is read in frame from base 1. V is clipped by 2 bases and J by 6 bases, and the sequence between their germline boundaries is 13 bases long. Turning to this clone: It has no known antigen specificity. Per-base quality was not reported, and no clone a single base away is much larger than it.

TCRbeta CDR3 regions were amplified from genomic DNA using the immunoSEQ Assay, a bias-controlled multiplex PCR. In the original analysis: Nucleated cell counts per sample were estimated from amplification of reference gene primers within the assay. To quantify the absolute abundance of each unique TCRbeta CDR3 rearrangement, sequence reads were collapsed and filtered. Productive Simpson clonality was computed per sample as the square root of Simpson's diversity index over productive rearrangements. As stored in TCRdb, this immuneACCESS dataset retains in-frame rearrangements with V and J assigned. A fraction of the clones does not appear; measured against another copy, unresolved V genes explain less than half of the discrepancy, and the remainder lacks a known reason. V and J calls and clone size are given by that table; D and trimming were obtained from the DNA. This sample gives 250,000 to 350,000 clones in total; around 87% of them show up just once. Around 8% of the sample is taken by the ten largest.

Here the chain combines TRBV18 and TRBJ2-2, with the D gene not clear enough to name. This receptor was identified in a woman in her 50s who had recovered from COVID-19. Source material: peripheral blood. The nucleotides read TGTGCCAGCTCACCAGCGGTCGTCCCGGCCGGGGAGCTGTTTTTT. This gives the protein CASSPAVVPAGELFF.